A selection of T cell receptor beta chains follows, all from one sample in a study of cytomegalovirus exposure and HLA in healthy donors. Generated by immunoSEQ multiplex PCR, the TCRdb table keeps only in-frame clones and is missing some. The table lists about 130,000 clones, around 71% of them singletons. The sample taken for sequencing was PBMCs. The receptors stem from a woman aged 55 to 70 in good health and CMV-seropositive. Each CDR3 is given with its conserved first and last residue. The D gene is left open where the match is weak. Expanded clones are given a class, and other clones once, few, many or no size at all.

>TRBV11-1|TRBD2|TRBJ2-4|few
CASSLSGGLNLAKNIQYF
TGTGCCAGCAGCTTGTCGGGGGGGTTAAATCTAGCCAAAAACATTCAGTACTTC
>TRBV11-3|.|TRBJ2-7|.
CASSLRLSYEQYF
TGTGCCAGCAGCTTGAGGCTCTCCTACGAGCAGTACTTC
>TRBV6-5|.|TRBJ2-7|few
CASSLQGSRYEQYF
TGTGCCAGCAGTTTACAGGGTAGCCGGTACGAGCAGTACTTC
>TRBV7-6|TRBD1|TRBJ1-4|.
CASSQGLGQAAEKLFF
TGTGCCAGCAGCCAGGGGTTGGGACAGGCGGCGGAAAAACTGTTTTTT
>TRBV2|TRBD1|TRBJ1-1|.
CASCEDRADTEAFF
TGTGCCAGCTGTGAGGACAGGGCGGACACTGAAGCTTTCTTT
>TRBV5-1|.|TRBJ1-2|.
CASSLAGGASGYTF
TGCGCCAGCAGCTTGGCGGGGGGGGCCAGTGGCTACACCTTC
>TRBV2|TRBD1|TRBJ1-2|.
CASRETGGDYGYTF
TGTGCCAGCAGGGAGACAGGGGGCGACTATGGCTACACCTTC
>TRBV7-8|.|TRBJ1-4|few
CASSPLATNEKLFF
TGTGCCAGCAGCCCACTAGCAACTAATGAAAAACTGTTTTTT
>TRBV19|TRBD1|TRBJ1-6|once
CASSPRGRGNSPLHF
TGTGCCAGTAGTCCCAGGGGGCGAGGTAATTCACCCCTCCACTTT
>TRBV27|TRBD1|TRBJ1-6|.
CASSSRGQGSSYNSPLHF
TGTGCCAGCAGTTCACGGGGACAGGGAAGCTCCTATAATTCACCCCTCCACTTT
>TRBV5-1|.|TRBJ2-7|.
CASSLAQAYEQYF
TGCGCCAGCAGCTTGGCACAGGCCTACGAGCAGTACTTC
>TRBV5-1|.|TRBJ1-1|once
CASSLSSMNTEAFF
TGCGCCAGCAGCTTAAGTAGCATGAACACTGAAGCTTTCTTT
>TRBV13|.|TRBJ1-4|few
CASSSRNEKLFF
TGTGCCAGCAGCAGCCGGAATGAAAAACTGTTTTTT
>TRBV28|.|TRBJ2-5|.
CASSLPGKETQYF
TGTGCCAGCAGTTTACCGGGGAAAGAGACCCAGTACTTC
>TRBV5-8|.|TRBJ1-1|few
CASSPGWAGAFF
TGTGCCAGCAGTCCCGGATGGGCGGGTGCTTTCTTT
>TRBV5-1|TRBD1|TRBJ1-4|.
CASSSLPGQGTEKLFF
TGCGCCAGCAGCTCCTTACCGGGACAGGGAACTGAAAAACTGTTTTTT
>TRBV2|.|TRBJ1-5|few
CASSADLYQPQHF
TGTGCCAGCAGCGCAGATCTTTATCAGCCCCAGCATTTT
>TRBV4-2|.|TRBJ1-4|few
CASSPAVLNEKLFF
TGTGCCAGCAGCCCGGCGGTTCTCAATGAAAAACTGTTTTTT
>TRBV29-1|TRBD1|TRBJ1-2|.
CSVTQSGTGEAYGYTF
TGCAGCGTTACGCAATCCGGGACAGGGGAAGCCTATGGCTACACCTTC